Presented here are 7 T cell receptor beta chains from one specimen sequenced in a study of PD-1 blockade in classical Hodgkin lymphoma. Documented time point: cycle 4 day 1 (C4D1), after more than 5 weeks of nivolumab. Every one of the patients relapsed after autologous stem cell transplantation (brentuximab vedotin exposure was variable). The authors enriched CD8+ T cells from thawed PBMCs via magnetic negative selection. Produced via immunoSEQ multiplex PCR; TCRdb's table is partial and in-frame only. The sample carries about 20,000 clones, roughly 80% recorded once. This specimen consisted of CD8+ T cells from blood, obtained before the fourth cycle of nivolumab. The receptor source for this set is a human donor with classical Hodgkin lymphoma.

The chain uses TRBV29-1 and TRBJ2-1; no firm D call. Germline V lookup: CDR1 SQVTM, CDR2 ANQGSEA. The CDR3 spans 12 residues. V was cut by 4 bases and J by 1 base, with 5 bases left in between. The CDR3 here is CSVASSYNEQFF. As DNA, the CDR3 is TGCAGCGTTGCGTCGTCCTACAATGAGCAGTTCTTC.

The chain carries TRBV6-6 and TRBJ1-3; D is uncertain. Deletions cut 6 bases from V and 4 bases from J, with 13 bases between. CDR3 length: 14 residues. Germline V gene lookup returns CDR1 MNHNY and CDR2 SVGAGI (reference sequence). The CDR3 reads CASSDQESGNTIYF. As DNA, the CDR3 is TGTGCCAGCAGCGACCAGGAGTCCGGAAACACCATATATTTT.

The CDR3 DNA sequence: TGCGCCAGCAGCCAAGGGGACCCCTACGAGCAGTACTTC. This codes for CASSQGDPYEQYF. V is TRBV4-1 and J is TRBJ2-7, with D possibly called TRBD1 or TRBD2 (5 bases each). Germline CDR1 MGHRA, CDR2 YSYEKL. V gave up 1 base and J gave up 2 bases, with 6 bases separating them. The CDR3 runs 13 residues.

This clone occurred a few times. The chain joins TRBV13 to TRBJ1-5; D not certain. The CDR3 runs to 14 residues. Germline assignment: CDR1 PRHDT and CDR2 FYEKMQ (reference sequence). Trimming took off 0 bases at V and 2 bases at J, with 5 bases between the two ends. The DNA for the CDR3 is TGTGCCAGCAGCTTAGGGAGTGGCAATCAGCCCCAGCATTTT. This sequence encodes CASSLGSGNQPQHF.

The J gene is TRBJ1-5, the V gene TRBV28, with D unclear. There are 12 residues in the CDR3. CDR1 and CDR2 from the germline V gene are MDHEN and SYDVKM. V was clipped by 10 bases and J by 5 bases, with 12 bases between them. CDR3 in DNA: TGTGCCACGGGTGGGTCCTATCAGCCCCAGCATTTT. Amino acids: CATGGSYQPQHF.

The sample holds a few counts of this clone. This rearrangement joins TRBV27 to TRBJ1-3; D possibly corresponds to TRBD1 (5 bases). This CDR3 is 15 amino acids long. V was pared by 1 base and J by 2 bases, with 9 bases between. Germline CDR1 reads MNHEY; CDR2 reads SMNVEV (reference sequence). CDR3: CASSLWGGTGNTIYF. In DNA form, the CDR3 reads TGTGCCAGCAGTTTATGGGGGGGAACTGGAAACACCATATATTTT.

The chain uses TRBV18 and TRBJ2-7; D not resolved. Trimming stripped 6 bases from V and 5 bases from J, with 14 bases between. The CDR3 runs 13 residues. From germline, CDR1 is KGHSH and CDR2 LQKENI. The CDR3 nucleotides read TGTGCCAGCTCTCCAGTGCCCGACAACGAGCAGTACTTC. Translation gives CASSPVPDNEQYF.